This T cell receptor beta chain comes out of a study of blood T cells in healthy people across ages. Study-wide findings and caveats: Because sorting was not performed, PBMCs prevented conclusive naive versus antigen-experienced comparison. Age advanced and TCR beta diversity per million T cells fell, roughly linearly.

As to this clonotype: Its specificity is unknown.

CDR1 SGHRS and CDR2 YFSETQ come from the germline V gene. The CDR3 is 13 amino acids. A sample-barcoded 5' primer and a J-beta primer mix were used in a second PCR of roughly 6 to 11 cycles. Carrying 12 random nucleotides, a template-switch adaptor labeled each individual cDNA molecule. Each CDR3 protein gets one entry after TCRdb re-called the 5' RACE reads with MiXCR. This sample has more than 800,000 distinct CDR3 sequences, with under 55% found just once. Peripheral blood, about 10 milliliters per donor, was collected. This TCR was sampled from a woman aged 60-75 years in good health. Sequencing was done on a sample of blood. The chain recombines TRBV5-1 with TRBJ2-5; a weak D match, TRBD2 (5 bases). The J call may not be correct, given that the DNA end is closer to TRBJ2-7. The CDR3 coding sequence is TGCGCCAGCAGCGAGGACTCTTCGAACGAGCAGTACTTC. Amino acid sequence: CASSEDSSNEQYF.